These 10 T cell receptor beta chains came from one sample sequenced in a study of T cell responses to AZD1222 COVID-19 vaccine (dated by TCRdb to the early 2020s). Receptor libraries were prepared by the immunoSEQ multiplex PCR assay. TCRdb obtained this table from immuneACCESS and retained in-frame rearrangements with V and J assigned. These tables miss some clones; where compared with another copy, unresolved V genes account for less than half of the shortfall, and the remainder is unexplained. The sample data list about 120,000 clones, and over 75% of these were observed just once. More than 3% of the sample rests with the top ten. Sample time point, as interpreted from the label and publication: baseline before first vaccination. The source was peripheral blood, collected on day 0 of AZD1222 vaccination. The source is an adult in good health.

CDR3 loop: CASKEQGSEQYF. The DNA of the CDR3 is TGTGCCAGCAAAGAGCAGGGGTCCGAGCAGTACTTC. The genes are TRBV6-5 and TRBJ2-7; tentative D call: TRBD1 (6 bases). The CDR3 contains 12 residues. V lost 7 bases, J lost 6 bases, and 13 bases lay in between. Germline assignment: CDR1 MNHEY and CDR2 SVGAGI.

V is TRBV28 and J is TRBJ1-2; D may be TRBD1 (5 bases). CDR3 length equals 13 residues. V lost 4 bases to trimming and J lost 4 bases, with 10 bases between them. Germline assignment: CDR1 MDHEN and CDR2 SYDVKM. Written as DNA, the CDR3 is TGTGCCAGCAGTTCGACAGACAGCTATGGCTACACCTTC. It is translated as CASSSTDSYGYTF.

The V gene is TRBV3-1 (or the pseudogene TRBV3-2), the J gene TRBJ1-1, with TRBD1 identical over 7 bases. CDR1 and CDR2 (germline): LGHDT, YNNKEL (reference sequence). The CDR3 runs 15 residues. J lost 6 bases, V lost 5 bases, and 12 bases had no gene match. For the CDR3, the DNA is TGTGCCAGCAGCGGAAGGGACAGTACAGCCGCTGAAGCTTTCTTT. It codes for CASSGRDSTAAEAFF.

CDR3 loop: CASSYSTGLAGFEQFF. CDR3 nucleotide sequence: TGTGCCAGCAGTTACTCGACGGGGCTAGCGGGGTTTGAGCAGTTCTTC. V is TRBV6-5 and J is TRBJ2-1; TRBD2 matches 9 bases. The CDR3 spans 16 residues. CDR1 and CDR2 from the germline V gene are MNHEY and SVGAGI. The J segment lost 9 bases and the V segment lost 0 bases, leaving 9 bases of the junction unmatched.

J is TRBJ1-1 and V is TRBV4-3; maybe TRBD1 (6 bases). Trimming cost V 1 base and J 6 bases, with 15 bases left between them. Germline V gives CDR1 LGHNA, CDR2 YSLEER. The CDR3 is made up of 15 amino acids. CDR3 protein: CASSQATGYGAEAFF. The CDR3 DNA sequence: TGCGCCAGCAGCCAAGCTACAGGGTATGGGGCTGAAGCTTTCTTT.

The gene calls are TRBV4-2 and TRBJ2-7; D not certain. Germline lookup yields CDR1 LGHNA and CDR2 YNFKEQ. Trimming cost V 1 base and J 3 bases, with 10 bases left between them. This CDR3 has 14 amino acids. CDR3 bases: TGTGCCAGCAGCCAAGTTAAAGAGCACTACGAGCAGTACTTC. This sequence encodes CASSQVKEHYEQYF.

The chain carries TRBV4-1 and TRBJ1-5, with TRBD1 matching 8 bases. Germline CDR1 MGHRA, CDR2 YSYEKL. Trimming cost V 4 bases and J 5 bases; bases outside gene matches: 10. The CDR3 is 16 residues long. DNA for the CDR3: TGCGCCAGCAGCCTTCTCACCGGGACAGGAGATCAGCCCCAGCATTTT. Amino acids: CASSLLTGTGDQPQHF.

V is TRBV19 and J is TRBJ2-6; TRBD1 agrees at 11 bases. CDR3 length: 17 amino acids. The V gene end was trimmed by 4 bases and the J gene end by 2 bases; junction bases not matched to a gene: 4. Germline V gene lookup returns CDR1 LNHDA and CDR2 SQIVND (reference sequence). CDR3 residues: CASSNGQGAPGANVLTF. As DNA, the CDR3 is TGTGCCAGTAGTAACGGACAGGGGGCGCCTGGGGCCAACGTCCTGACTTTC. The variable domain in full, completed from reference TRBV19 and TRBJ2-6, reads DGGITQSPKYLFRKEGQNVTLSCEQNLNHDAMYWYRQDPGQGLRLIYYSQIVNDFQKGDIAEGYSVSREKKESFPLTVTSAQKNPTAFYLCASSNGQGAPGANVLTFGAGSRLTVL.

CDR3 sequence: CASSPVRDSIPYGYTF. The CDR3 bases are TGTGCCAGCAGCCCGGTTCGGGACAGCATACCTTATGGCTACACCTTC. The chain recombines TRBV11-2 with TRBJ1-2, with 7 bases lining up with TRBD1. Germline loops: CDR1 SGHAT, CDR2 FQNNGV. After removal of 5 bases from V and 5 bases from J, the junction contained 14 bases not matched to a gene. The CDR3 totals 16 residues.

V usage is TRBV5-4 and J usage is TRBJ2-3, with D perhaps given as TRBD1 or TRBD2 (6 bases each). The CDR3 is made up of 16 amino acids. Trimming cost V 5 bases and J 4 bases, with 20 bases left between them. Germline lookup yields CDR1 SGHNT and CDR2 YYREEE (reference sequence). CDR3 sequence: CASRSGGPTGADTQYF. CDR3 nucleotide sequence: TGTGCCAGCAGGTCCGGGGGCCCCACCGGGGCAGATACGCAGTATTTT.